The clone carrying this T cell receptor beta chain appeared a few times. The DNA is omitted, as the CDR3 cannot be located on it reliably, and the CDR3 follows TCRdb's listing. A single record per CDR3 protein comes from TCRdb applying MiXCR to the RT-PCR reads. The data show 150,000 to 200,000 distinct CDR3 sequences, with more than 20% seen just once and roughly a quarter held by the top ten. The CDR3 totals 17 residues, both ends included. This record comes from a study of patients and donors after allogeneic stem cell transplantation. Source material: blood, either unsorted or a sorted T cell fraction (not recorded which). The sequence was obtained from a human donor who was either an allogeneic HSCT recipient or a stem cell or donor lymphocyte infusion donor (not recorded which). It is not recorded whose cells these are; they may come from a transplant donor. The gene calls are TRBV12-3 or TRBV12-4 and TRBJ2-3; no DNA check was done on the table's D call, TRBD2. The CDR3 is CASSSSAGGQSTDTQYF.